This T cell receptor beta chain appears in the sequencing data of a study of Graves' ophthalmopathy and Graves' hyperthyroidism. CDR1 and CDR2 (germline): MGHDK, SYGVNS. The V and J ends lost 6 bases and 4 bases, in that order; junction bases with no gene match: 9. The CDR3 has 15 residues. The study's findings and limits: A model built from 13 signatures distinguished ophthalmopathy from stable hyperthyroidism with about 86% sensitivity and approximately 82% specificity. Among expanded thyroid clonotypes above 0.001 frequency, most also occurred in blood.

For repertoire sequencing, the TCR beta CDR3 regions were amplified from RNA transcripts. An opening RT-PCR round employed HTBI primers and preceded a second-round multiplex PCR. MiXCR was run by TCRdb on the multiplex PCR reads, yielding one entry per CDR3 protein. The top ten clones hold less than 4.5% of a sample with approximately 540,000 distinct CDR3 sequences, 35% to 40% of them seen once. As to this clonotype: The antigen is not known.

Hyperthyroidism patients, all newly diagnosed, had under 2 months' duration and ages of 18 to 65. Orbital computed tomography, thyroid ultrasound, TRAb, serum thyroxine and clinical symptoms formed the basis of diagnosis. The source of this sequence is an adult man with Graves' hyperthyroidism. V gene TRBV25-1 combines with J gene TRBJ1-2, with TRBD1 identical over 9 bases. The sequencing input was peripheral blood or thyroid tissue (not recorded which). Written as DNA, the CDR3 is TGTGCCAGCAGCCCTCCGGGACAGGGCCCCTATGGCTACACCTTC. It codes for CASSPPGQGPYGYTF.